The 17 T cell receptor beta chains in this list originate from one sample, sequenced in a study of human T cells and chemical hapten exposure. TCRdb re-analysed the RACE reads in MiXCR, keeping a single row per CDR3 protein. The profile shows about 37,000 distinct CDR3 sequences, around 6.4% of them singletons. Time point of the sample: patch test 1, 2 weeks after DPC sensitization. Treatment in this sample: therapeutic diphenylcyclopropenone sensitization with weekly scalp DPC. Total RNA was isolated from unfractionated whole blood. Specimen: whole blood, collected in connection with sensitization to the hapten diphenylcyclopropenone (DPC). The source of these receptors is a woman younger than 45 with alopecia areata. Some clones in this sample may be carry-over from other donors' samples.

V usage is TRBV12-3 or TRBV12-4 and J usage is TRBJ2-7; possibly TRBD1 or TRBD2 for D (5 bases each). V lost 5 bases and J lost 7, with 21 bases in between. The CDR3 totals 15 residues. The CDR3 coding sequence is TGTGCCAGCAGTAATCCAGCGGCAGGGTCTGGTGAGCAGTACTTC. Translating gives CASSNPAAGSGEQYF.

In this sample, this clonotype turned up many times. The chain links TRBV29-1 to TRBJ2-5; 11 bases are shared with TRBD2. CDR1 is SQVTM and CDR2 is ANQGSEA in the germline V gene. The length of the CDR3 is 14 residues. V was pared by 1 base and J by 7 bases, with 5 bases of the junction left unmatched. In nucleotides, the CDR3 is TGCAGCGTTGAAGGACTAGCGGGGCCCAGGACCCAGTACTTC. It specifies CSVEGLAGPRTQYF. Full variable domain (remainder filled in from reference TRBV29-1 and TRBJ2-5): SAVISQKPSRDICQRGTSLTIQCQVDSQVTMMFWYRQQPGQSLTLIATANQGSEATYESGFVIDKFPISRPNLTFSTLTVSNMSPEDSSIYLCSVEGLAGPRTQYFGPGTRLLVL.

This clonotype was found a few times. The chain recombines TRBV14 with TRBJ2-3; D not resolved. The CDR3 extends over 15 amino acids. Germline values: CDR1 SGHDN, CDR2 FVKESK. Trimming took off 0 bases at V and 2 bases at J, with 9 bases between the two ends. The CDR3 nucleotides read TGTGCCAGCAGCCAAGATTGGCGGTACACAGATACGCAGTATTTT. Its translation is CASSQDWRYTDTQYF.

This clonotype was found a few times. V usage is TRBV6-2 or TRBV6-3 and J usage is TRBJ2-3, with 11 bases fitting TRBD2. In germline, CDR1 is MNHEY, CDR2 SVGEGT. Trimming took 7 bases from V and 0 from J; bases not matched to a gene: 6. The CDR3 spans 16 residues. DNA for the CDR3: TGTGCCAGCACCCTGAGACTAGCGGGGAGCACAGATACGCAGTATTTT. It codes for CASTLRLAGSTDTQYF.

This clonotype was picked up many times. V and J are TRBV4-2 and TRBJ2-3, with 9 bases fitting TRBD2. Trimming took 0 bases from V and 3 from J; bases not matched to a gene: 7. The CDR3 runs 17 residues. From germline, CDR1 is LGHNA and CDR2 YNFKEQ. Written as DNA, the CDR3 is TGTGCCAGCAGCCAAGATCCGGCGGGGGGGATGACAGATACGCAGTATTTT. Translation: CASSQDPAGGMTDTQYF.

This clonotype has at least ten counts. The chain is built from TRBV7-9 and TRBJ2-1; 7 bases are a match to TRBD1. The germline gives CDR1 SEHNR, CDR2 FQNEAQ (reference sequence). The CDR3 totals 18 residues. V shed 5 bases and J 8 bases; nucleotides not matched to a gene: 21. The DNA for the CDR3 is TGTGCCAGCAGCAAAGATAAAACATGGACAGGTCGCATTGATGAGCAGTTCTTC. Amino acids: CASSKDKTWTGRIDEQFF.

This chain joins TRBV4-3 and TRBJ1-2; D perhaps matches TRBD1 (6 bases). CDR1 LGHNA and CDR2 YSLEER come from the germline V gene. V lost 1 base and J 5 bases, leaving 17 bases between the germline ends. This CDR3 has 16 amino acids. The CDR3 protein is CASSQGRSRTVYGYTF. The CDR3 region has the DNA TGCGCCAGCAGCCAAGGAAGGAGCAGGACAGTTTATGGCTACACCTTC.

This clonotype was counted ten times or more. The chain couples TRBV20-1 to TRBJ1-5; 7 bases fit TRBD1. The CDR3 totals 15 residues. The V gene's germline CDR1 is DFQATT and CDR2 SNEGSKA (reference sequence). V lost 7 bases, J lost 0 bases, and 9 bases stayed unmatched. The CDR3, as DNA: TGCAGTGTAGCTACAGGGGCGCTTAGCAATCAGCCCCAGCATTTT. It specifies CSVATGALSNQPQHF.

V and J are TRBV7-2 and TRBJ2-2, with TRBD1 matching over 7 bases. V dropped 4 bases and J dropped 2; count of bases not matched to a gene: 4. Germline loops: CDR1 SGHTA, CDR2 FQGNSA. This CDR3 region has 15 residues. In DNA form, the CDR3 reads TGTGCCAGCAGCTCGAGACAGGGAAACACCGGGGAGCTGTTTTTT. Protein product: CASSSRQGNTGELFF. Full variable domain (outside the CDR3, taken from reference TRBV7-2 and TRBJ2-2): GAGVSQSPSNKVTEKGKDVELRCDPISGHTALYWYRQSLGQGLEFLIYFQGNSAPDKSGLPSDRFSAERTGGSVSTLTIQRTQQEDSAVYLCASSSRQGNTGELFFGEGSRLTVL.

This clonotype was counted ten times or more. The V and J genes are TRBV27 and TRBJ2-1; D perhaps matches TRBD1 (6 bases). Between the trimmed V and J ends, which lost 5 bases and 12 bases, there was a span of 17 bases. The germline gives CDR1 MNHEY, CDR2 SMNVEV (reference sequence). This CDR3 is built from 13 residues. The CDR3 region is CASSPNLGALQFF. CDR3 nucleotide sequence: TGTGCCAGCAGTCCAAATTTGGGGGCACTGCAGTTCTTC.

This clonotype showed up many times. The CDR3 region is CASSSGGRIGELFF. For the CDR3, the DNA is TGCGCCAGCAGCAGCGGGGGGCGGATCGGGGAGCTGTTTTTT. The rearrangement links TRBV4-1 to TRBJ2-2; 9 bases are a match to TRBD2. The CDR3 length is 14 residues. J was trimmed by 7 bases and V by 5 bases; bases with no gene match: 5. Germline V gene lookup returns CDR1 MGHRA and CDR2 YSYEKL.

This clonotype came up a few times. The chain couples TRBV6-5 to TRBJ1-2, with TRBD1 matching 11 bases. Trimming removed 4 bases from V and 7 bases from J; junction bases left unmatched: 11. The germline CDR1 and CDR2 sequences are MNHEY and SVGAGI. This CDR3 is built from 16 residues. CDR3 sequence: CASSFLPGQGGSGYTF. Here the CDR3 DNA reads TGTGCCAGCAGTTTCTTACCGGGACAGGGGGGCAGTGGCTACACCTTC.

This clonotype was detected a few times. V usage is TRBV7-9 and J usage is TRBJ2-7; D is possibly TRBD2 (5 bases). V dropped 5 bases and J dropped 7 bases, with 18 bases sitting between them. This CDR3 is 14 amino acids long. Germline V gene lookup returns CDR1 SEHNR and CDR2 FQNEAQ (reference sequence). CDR3 coding DNA: TGTGCCAGCAGCGCTGGGGTCGTAGGAGGTGAGCAGTACTTC. It specifies CASSAGVVGGEQYF.

This chain links TRBV28 with TRBJ2-7; 9 positions agree with TRBD1. Unmatched junction bases numbered 6, after V lost 4 bases and J lost 2 bases. Germline V gene data show CDR1 as MDHEN and CDR2 as SYDVKM. The CDR3 covers 15 residues. The CDR3 loop reads CASSSPGTGTYEQYF. The CDR3 DNA sequence: TGTGCCAGCAGTTCTCCGGGGACAGGGACCTACGAGCAGTACTTC.

This clonotype was seen many times. CDR3 coding DNA: TGTGCCAGCAGTTACTTGGAAGGCGATCAGCCCCAGCATTTT. Translated, it gives CASSYLEGDQPQHF. The chain is built from TRBV6-5 and TRBJ1-5, with no clear D. CDR3 length: 14 amino acids. Trimming shortened V by 1 base and J by 5 bases, and 9 bases separated the two germline ends. Germline V gives CDR1 MNHEY, CDR2 SVGAGI.

In its sample, this clonotype was seen a few times. V is TRBV10-3 and J is TRBJ1-3, with D unclear. V lost 2 bases and J 0 bases, leaving 11 bases between the germline ends. Germline CDR1 reads ENHRY; CDR2 reads SYGVKD. There are 16 residues in the CDR3. CDR3: CAISEDRSASGNTIYF. CDR3 in DNA: TGTGCCATCAGTGAGGACCGATCGGCCTCTGGAAACACCATATATTTT.

This clonotype has at least ten counts. As DNA, the CDR3 is TGCAGTGCTATTCGACGGGACATTTACAATGAGCAGTTCTTC. Translating gives CSAIRRDIYNEQFF. The V and J genes are TRBV20-1 and TRBJ2-1; maybe TRBD1 (6 bases). Trimming pared 4 bases from V and 4 bases from J, leaving 14 bases between. CDR3 length: 14 amino acids. Germline CDR1 is DFQATT and CDR2 is SNEGSKA (reference sequence).